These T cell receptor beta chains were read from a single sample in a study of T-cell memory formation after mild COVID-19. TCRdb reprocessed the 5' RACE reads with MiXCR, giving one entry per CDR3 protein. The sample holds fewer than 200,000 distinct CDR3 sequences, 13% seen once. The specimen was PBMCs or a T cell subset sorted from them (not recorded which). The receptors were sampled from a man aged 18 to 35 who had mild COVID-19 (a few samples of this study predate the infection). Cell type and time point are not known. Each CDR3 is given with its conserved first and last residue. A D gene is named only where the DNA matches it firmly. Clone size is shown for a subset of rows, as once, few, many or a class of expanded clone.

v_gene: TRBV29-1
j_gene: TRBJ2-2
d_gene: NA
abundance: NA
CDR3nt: TGCAGCGTTGGCACCGGGGAGCTGTTTTTT
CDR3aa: CSVGTGELFF

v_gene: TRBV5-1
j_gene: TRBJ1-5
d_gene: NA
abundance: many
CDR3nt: TGCGCCAGCAGCTTGGCCTATGGGGGGCATAGCAATCAGCCCCAGCATTTT
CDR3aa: CASSLAYGGHSNQPQHF

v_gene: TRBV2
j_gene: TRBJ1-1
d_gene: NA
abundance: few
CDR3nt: TGTGCCAGCAGTGTAGAGGGGAGGACTGAAGCTTTCTTT
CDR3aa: CASSVEGRTEAFF

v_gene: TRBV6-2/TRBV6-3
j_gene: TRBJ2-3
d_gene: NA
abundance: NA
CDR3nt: TGTGCCACCACAGGGGGGGCAGATACGCAGTATTTT
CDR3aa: CATTGGADTQYF

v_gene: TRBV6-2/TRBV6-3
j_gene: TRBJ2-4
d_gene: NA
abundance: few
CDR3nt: TGTGCCAGCAGTCTTAGCGGAAACATTCAGTACTTC
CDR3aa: CASSLSGNIQYF

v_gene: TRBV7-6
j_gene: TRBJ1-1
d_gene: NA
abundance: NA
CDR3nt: TGTGCCAGCAGCCGAGGGGTAGTCAGGACTGAAGCTTTCTTT
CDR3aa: CASSRGVVRTEAFF

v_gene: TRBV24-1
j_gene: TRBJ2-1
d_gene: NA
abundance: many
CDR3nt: TGTGCCACCAGTGATACCAGGGTTGGGAATGAGCAGTTCTTC
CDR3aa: CATSDTRVGNEQFF

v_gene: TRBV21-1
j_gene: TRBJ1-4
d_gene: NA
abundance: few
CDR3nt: TGTGCCAGCAGCAAAGCTGACAGCCGTACTGAAAAACTGTTTTTT
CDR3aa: CASSKADSRTEKLFF

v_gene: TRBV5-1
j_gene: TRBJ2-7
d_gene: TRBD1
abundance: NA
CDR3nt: TGCGCCAGCAGCTTGGATCCAGGGGGCTTCTACGAGCAGTACTTC
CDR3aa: CASSLDPGGFYEQYF

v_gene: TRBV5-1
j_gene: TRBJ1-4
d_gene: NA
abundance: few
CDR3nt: TGCGCCAGCAGCTCCAGGGAGAATGAAAAACTGTTTTTT
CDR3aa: CASSSRENEKLFF

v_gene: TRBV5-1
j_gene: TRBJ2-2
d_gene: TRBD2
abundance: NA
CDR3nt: TGCGCCAGCAGCTCCGGACTAGCGGGGAACACCGGGGAGCTGTTTTTT
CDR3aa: CASSSGLAGNTGELFF

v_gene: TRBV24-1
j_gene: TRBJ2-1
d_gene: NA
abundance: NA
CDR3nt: TGTGCCACCAGTGGGGAGGTCTTCAATGAGCAGTTCTTC
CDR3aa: CATSGEVFNEQFF

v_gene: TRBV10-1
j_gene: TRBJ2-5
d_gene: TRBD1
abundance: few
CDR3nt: TGCGCCAGCAGTGAGGACAGGGAAGAGACCCAGTACTTC
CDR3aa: CASSEDREETQYF

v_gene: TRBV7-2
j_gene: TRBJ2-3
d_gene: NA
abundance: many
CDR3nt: TGTGCCAGCAGCTTGACTAGGGATACGCAGTATTTT
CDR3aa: CASSLTRDTQYF

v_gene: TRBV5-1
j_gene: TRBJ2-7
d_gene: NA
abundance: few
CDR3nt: TGCGCCAGCAGCTTGTATGGGGCAGACTACGAGCAGTACTTC
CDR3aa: CASSLYGADYEQYF

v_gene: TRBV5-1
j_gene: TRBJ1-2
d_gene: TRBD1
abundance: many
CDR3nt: TGCGCCAGCAGCCCGTCGGGGACAGGGAACGGCTACACCTTC
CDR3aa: CASSPSGTGNGYTF

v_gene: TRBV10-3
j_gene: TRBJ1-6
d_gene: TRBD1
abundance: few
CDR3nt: TGTGCCATCAGTCCCGGGACAGGGAACTCACCCCTCCACTTT
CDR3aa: CAISPGTGNSPLHF

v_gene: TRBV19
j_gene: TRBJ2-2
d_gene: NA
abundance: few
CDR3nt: TGTGCCAGTAGTACCCTACGAGACAGGATCGGGGAGCTGTTTTTT
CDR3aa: CASSTLRDRIGELFF

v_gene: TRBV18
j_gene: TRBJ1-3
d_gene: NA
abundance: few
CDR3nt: TGTGCCAGCTCTTATCGAACACCGTCCTACAGGGCCGGAAACACCATATATTTT
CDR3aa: CASSYRTPSYRAGNTIYF

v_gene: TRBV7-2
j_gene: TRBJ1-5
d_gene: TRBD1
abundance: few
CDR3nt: TGTGCCAGCAGCTTAGGGCACAGGGGGCTAGGTCAGCCCCAGCATTTT
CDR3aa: CASSLGHRGLGQPQHF

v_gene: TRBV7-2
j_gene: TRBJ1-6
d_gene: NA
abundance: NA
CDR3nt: TGTGCCAGCAGCTTAGTTCGGGAGAGGGGTTCACCCCTCCACTTT
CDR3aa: CASSLVRERGSPLHF

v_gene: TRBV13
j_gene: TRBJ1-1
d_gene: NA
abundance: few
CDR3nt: TGTGCCAGCAGCTTAGGCGTGTCTTGGGGCACTGAAGCTTTCTTT
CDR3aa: CASSLGVSWGTEAFF

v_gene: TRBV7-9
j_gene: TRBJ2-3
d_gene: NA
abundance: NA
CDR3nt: TGTGCCAGCAGCTTACCCTTTCACGGGACCCCGAAGTATTTT
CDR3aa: CASSLPFHGTPKYF

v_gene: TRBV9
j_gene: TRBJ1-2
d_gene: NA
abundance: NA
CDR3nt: TGTGCCAGCAGCCCCCACTCAGAGAACTATGGCTACACCTTC
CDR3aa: CASSPHSENYGYTF

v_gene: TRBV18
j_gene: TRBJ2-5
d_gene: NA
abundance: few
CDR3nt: TGTGCCAGCTCACCTCAGACAGGCTACCAAGAGACCCAGTACTTC
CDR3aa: CASSPQTGYQETQYF

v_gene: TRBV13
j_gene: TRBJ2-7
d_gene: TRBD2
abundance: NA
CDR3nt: TGTGCCAGCAGCTTAGGAGTAGCGGGGACCTACGAGCAGTACTTC
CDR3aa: CASSLGVAGTYEQYF

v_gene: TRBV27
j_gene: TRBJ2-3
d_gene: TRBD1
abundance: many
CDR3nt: TGTGCCAGCAGTTTATGGTCGGCTCGGGGACAGGTTATTTCAGATACGCAGTATTTT
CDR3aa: CASSLWSARGQVISDTQYF

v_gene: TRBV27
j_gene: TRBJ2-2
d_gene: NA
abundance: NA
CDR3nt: TGTGCCAGCAGGAGGGGCACCGGGGAGCTGTTTTTT
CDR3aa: CASRRGTGELFF

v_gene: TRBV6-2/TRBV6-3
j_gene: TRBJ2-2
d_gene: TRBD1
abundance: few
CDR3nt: TGTGCCAGCAGTTACGCGGCAGGGGGAAGCACCGGGGAGCTGTTTTTT
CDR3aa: CASSYAAGGSTGELFF

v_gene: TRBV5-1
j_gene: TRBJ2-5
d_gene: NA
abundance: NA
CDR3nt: TGCGCCAGCAGCTTGCGTGTGGGCGCGGAGACCCAGTACTTC
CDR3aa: CASSLRVGAETQYF

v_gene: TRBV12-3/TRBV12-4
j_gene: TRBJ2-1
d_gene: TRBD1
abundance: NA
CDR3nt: TGTGCCAGCAGTAGTCGACAGGGCGTGAGCTACAATGAGCAGTTCTTC
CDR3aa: CASSSRQGVSYNEQFF

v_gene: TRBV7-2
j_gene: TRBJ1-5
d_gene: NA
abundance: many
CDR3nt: TGTGCCAGCAGCTTAACCGGCAATCAGCCCCAGCATTTT
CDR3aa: CASSLTGNQPQHF

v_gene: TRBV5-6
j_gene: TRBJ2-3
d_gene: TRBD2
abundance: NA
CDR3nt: TGTGCCAGCAGCTTGACTAGCGGGCACACAGATACGCAGTATTTT
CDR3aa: CASSLTSGHTDTQYF

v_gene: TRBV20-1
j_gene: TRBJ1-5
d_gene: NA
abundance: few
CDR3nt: TGCAGTGTAACACCGGGGGTCAATCAGCCCCAGCATTTT
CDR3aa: CSVTPGVNQPQHF

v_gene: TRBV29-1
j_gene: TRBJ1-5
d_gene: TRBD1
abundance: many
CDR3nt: TGCAGCGTTGGGGACAGGGTCAATCAGCCCCAGCATTTT
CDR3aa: CSVGDRVNQPQHF

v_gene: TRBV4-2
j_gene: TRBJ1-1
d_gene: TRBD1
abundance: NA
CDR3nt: TGTGCCAGCAGCCGACCCGGGACAGGGAACTCTGAAGCTTTCTTT
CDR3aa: CASSRPGTGNSEAFF

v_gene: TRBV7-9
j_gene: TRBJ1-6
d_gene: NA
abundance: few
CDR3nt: TGTGCCAGCAGCTTAAGTAGAAATTCACCCCTCCACTTT
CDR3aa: CASSLSRNSPLHF

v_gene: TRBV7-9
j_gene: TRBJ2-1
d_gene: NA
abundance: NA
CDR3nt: TGTGCCAGCACCGCCTCTACGCAGTACAATGAGCAGTTCTTC
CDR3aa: CASTASTQYNEQFF